This TCR beta chain was profiled in a study of blood T cell repertoires in COVID-19. Study-wide background: The United States, Italy and Spain provided the acute and convalescent COVID-19 samples. The cDNA or gDNA used as material had been derived from T cells, B-cell-depleted T cells, or PBMCs.

The V end was cut by 2 bases, the J end by 3 bases, with 11 bases between. Germline V gives CDR1 KGHSH, CDR2 LQKENI. CDR3 length: 14 amino acids. In the original processing: Reference gene primer amplification in the assay estimated nucleated cell counts. This table comes from immunoSEQ multiplex PCR, and its TCRdb copy is limited to in-frame clones, with some not included. V and J calls plus clone size are reproduced from that table; the DNA served to infer D and trimming. The sample lists around 46,000 clones, roughly 84% occurring once. The chain has TRBV18 and TRBJ2-7; possible D gene TRBD2, 5 bases. The sequence was collected from a human donor in a cohort sampled during active COVID-19. The sequencing sample was made of peripheral blood. The CDR3 bases are TGTGCCAGCTCACCAGGTCCGGGGATCTACGAGCAGTACTTC. Protein sequence: CASSPGPGIYEQYF.